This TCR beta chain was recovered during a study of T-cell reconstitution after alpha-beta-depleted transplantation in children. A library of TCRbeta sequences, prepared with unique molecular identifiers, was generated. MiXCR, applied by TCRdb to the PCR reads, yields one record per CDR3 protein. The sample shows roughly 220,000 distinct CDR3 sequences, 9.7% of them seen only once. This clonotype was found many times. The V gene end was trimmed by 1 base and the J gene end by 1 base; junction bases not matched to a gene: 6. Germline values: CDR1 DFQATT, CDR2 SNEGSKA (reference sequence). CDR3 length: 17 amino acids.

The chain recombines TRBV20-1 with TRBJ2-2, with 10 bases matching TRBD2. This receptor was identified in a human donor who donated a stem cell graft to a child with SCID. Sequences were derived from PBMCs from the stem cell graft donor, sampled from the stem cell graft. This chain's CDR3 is CSARGLAGAQNTGELFF. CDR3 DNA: TGCAGTGCTAGAGGTCTAGCGGGGGCCCAGAACACCGGGGAGCTGTTTTTT.